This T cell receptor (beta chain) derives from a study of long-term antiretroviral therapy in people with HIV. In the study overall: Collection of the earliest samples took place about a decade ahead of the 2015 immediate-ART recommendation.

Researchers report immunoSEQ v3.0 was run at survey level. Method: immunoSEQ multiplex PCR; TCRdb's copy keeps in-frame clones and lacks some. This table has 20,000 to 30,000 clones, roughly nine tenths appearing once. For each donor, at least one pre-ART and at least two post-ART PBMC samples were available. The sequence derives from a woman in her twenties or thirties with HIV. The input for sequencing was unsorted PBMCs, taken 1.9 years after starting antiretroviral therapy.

CDR3 sequence reads: CASSPPGQFSGYTF. The CDR3 nucleotides are TGTGCCAGCAGCCCACCGGGACAGTTTTCGGGCTACACCTTC. This chain joins TRBV6-5 and TRBJ1-2, with 7 bases lining up with TRBD1. The CDR3 runs 14 residues. CDR1 is MNHEY, CDR2 SVGAGI, per germline. V was pared by 6 bases and J by 8 bases, with 12 bases of the junction left unmatched.